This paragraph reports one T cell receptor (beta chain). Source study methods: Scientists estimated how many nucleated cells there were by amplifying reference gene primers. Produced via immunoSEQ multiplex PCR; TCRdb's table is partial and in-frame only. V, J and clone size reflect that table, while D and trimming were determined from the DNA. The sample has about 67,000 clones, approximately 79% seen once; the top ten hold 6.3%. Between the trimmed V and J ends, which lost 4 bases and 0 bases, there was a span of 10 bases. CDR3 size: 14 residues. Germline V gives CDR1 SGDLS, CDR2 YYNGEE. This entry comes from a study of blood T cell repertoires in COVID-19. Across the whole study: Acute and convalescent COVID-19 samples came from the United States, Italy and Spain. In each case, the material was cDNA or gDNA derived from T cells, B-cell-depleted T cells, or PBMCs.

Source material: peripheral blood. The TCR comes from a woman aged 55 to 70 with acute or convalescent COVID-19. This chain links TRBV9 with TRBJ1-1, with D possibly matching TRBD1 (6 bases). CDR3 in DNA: TGTGCCAGCAGCCCTGGGACACTGAACACTGAAGCTTTCTTT. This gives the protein CASSPGTLNTEAFF.